The 14 T cell receptor beta chains in this list originate from one sample, sequenced in a study of shared clonotypes between healthy human individuals. The assay was immunoSEQ multiplex PCR, and TCRdb's table has in-frame clones only and misses some. Among roughly 1 million clones listed, 75% were seen once. Sequences were obtained from memory CD4+ T cells sorted from blood. Subset reported: CD45RA-negative fraction. The receptor set was obtained from a man aged 18 to 29 in good health.

The chain employs TRBV28 and TRBJ2-6; D perhaps matches TRBD2 (6 bases). The V gene's germline CDR1 is MDHEN and CDR2 SYDVKM. The CDR3 is 18 amino acids. V lost 3 bases, J lost 0 bases, and 15 bases lay in between. CDR3: CASSFPPGGNSGANVLTF. The CDR3 coding sequence is TGTGCCAGCAGTTTCCCACCTGGGGGGAACTCTGGGGCCAACGTCCTGACTTTC.

This clone was counted only a few times. Other DNA sequences of this sample code for an identical CDR3. This sequence joins TRBV28 and TRBJ2-7; TRBD1 agrees at 9 bases. Unmatched junction bases numbered 3, after V lost 6 bases and J lost 3 bases. CDR3 length equals 13 residues. The V gene's germline CDR1 is MDHEN and CDR2 SYDVKM. The CDR3 region is CASRTGGGYEQYF. As DNA, the CDR3 is TGTGCCAGCAGGACAGGGGGGGGCTACGAGCAGTACTTC.

The V call is TRBV11-2, the J call TRBJ1-4, with a possible D match to TRBD1 (5 bases). The germline gives CDR1 SGHAT, CDR2 FQNNGV. This CDR3 has 15 amino acids. V lost 1 base and J 3 bases, leaving 9 bases between the germline ends. Written as DNA, the CDR3 is TGTGCCAGCAGCTTAGCAGGGTCGTCTAATGAAAAACTGTTTTTT. Its translation: CASSLAGSSNEKLFF.

The table lists this clone with a count of one. V usage is TRBV2 and J usage is TRBJ1-1, with a possible D match to TRBD1 (5 bases). With 4 bases removed from V and 4 bases from J, the gap between germline ends came to 7 bases. Per germline, CDR1 SNHLY and CDR2 FYNNEI. CDR3 length: 12 amino acids. CDR3 coding DNA: TGTGCCAGCAGTGCAGGGTTCACTGAAGCTTTCTTT. Translated: CASSAGFTEAFF.

The DNA of the CDR3 is TGTGCCAGCAGCCGGGACTTCTCCTACGAGCAGTACTTC. Translated, it gives CASSRDFSYEQYF. This chain links TRBV27 with TRBJ2-7, with a tentative D call TRBD2 (6 bases). Trimming shortened V by 6 bases and J by 0 bases, and 9 bases separated the two germline ends. Per the germline V gene, CDR1 is MNHEY and CDR2 is SMNVEV (reference sequence). The CDR3 loop spans 13 amino acids.

The chain uses TRBV9 and TRBJ2-7; 10 nucleotides agree with TRBD2. Trimming at V came to 4 bases and at J to 4 bases, leaving 14 bases not matched to a gene. Germline assignment: CDR1 SGDLS and CDR2 YYNGEE. This CDR3 comprises 17 residues. The CDR3 loop is CASSPHSSGSFSYEQYF. The CDR3 nucleotides are TGTGCCAGCAGCCCCCATTCTAGCGGGAGTTTCTCGTACGAGCAGTACTTC.

The chain employs TRBV30 and TRBJ1-4, with 8 bases identical to TRBD1. This CDR3 has 12 residues. CDR1 is GTSNPN and CDR2 is SVGIG in the germline V gene (reference sequence). The V segment lost 3 bases and the J segment 8 bases; nucleotides outside the gene matches: 2. The CDR3 nucleotides read TGTGCCTGGAGGAGGGACAGGGAAAAACTGTTTTTT. It codes for CAWRRDREKLFF.

V is TRBV7-6 and J is TRBJ2-5; TRBD1 is a possible D gene (6 bases). From germline, CDR1 is SGHVS and CDR2 FNYEAQ. With 5 bases removed from V and 4 bases from J, the gap between germline ends came to 14 bases. The CDR3 is 14 amino acids. CDR3 residues: CASSPTGLGETQYF. CDR3 bases: TGTGCCAGCAGCCCTACAGGGTTGGGAGAGACCCAGTACTTC.

V usage is TRBV19 and J usage is TRBJ1-2, with a possible D match to TRBD1 (5 bases). This CDR3 contains 12 residues. Per the germline V gene, CDR1 is LNHDA and CDR2 is SQIVND (reference sequence). The germline V and J ends were trimmed by 6 bases and 8 bases, with 13 bases remaining between them. The CDR3 here is CASSSRVGGYTF. For the CDR3, the DNA is TGTGCCAGTAGCTCCAGGGTAGGAGGCTACACCTTC. Combining the CDR3 with reference TRBV19 and TRBJ1-2 gives the whole variable domain DGGITQSPKYLFRKEGQNVTLSCEQNLNHDAMYWYRQDPGQGLRLIYYSQIVNDFQKGDIAEGYSVSREKKESFPLTVTSAQKNPTAFYLCASSSRVGGYTFGSGTRLTVV.

This clone was recorded once. This chain links TRBV19 with TRBJ1-1; possible D gene TRBD1, 6 bases. The CDR3 sequence is 13 residues long. The germline V gene has CDR1 LNHDA and CDR2 SQIVND (reference sequence). The V end lost 7 bases, the J end lost 1 base, and 10 bases lay between the germline ends. CDR3 DNA: TGTGCCAGTAAGACAGGTGGGAACACTGAAGCTTTCTTT. Translating it yields CASKTGGNTEAFF. The variable domain in full, with the rest retrieved from reference TRBV19 and TRBJ1-1, is DGGITQSPKYLFRKEGQNVTLSCEQNLNHDAMYWYRQDPGQGLRLIYYSQIVNDFQKGDIAEGYSVSREKKESFPLTVTSAQKNPTAFYLCASKTGGNTEAFFGQGTRLTVV.

This chain links TRBV10-1 with TRBJ2-5, with TRBD2 matching 9 bases. The CDR3 is made up of 14 amino acids. V lost 3 bases, J lost 7 bases, and 6 bases stayed unmatched. CDR1 is WNHNN and CDR2 is SYGVQD in the germline V gene (reference sequence). CDR3 DNA sequence: TGCGCCAGCAGTGAAGGGACTAGCCGGGGGACCCAGTACTTC. This translates into CASSEGTSRGTQYF.

This chain links TRBV10-3 with TRBJ1-1, with TRBD1 matching 9 bases. Looked up from germline, CDR1 is ENHRY and CDR2 is SYGVKD. J was trimmed by 1 base and V by 4 bases; bases with no gene match: 13. The CDR3 extends over 18 amino acids. The CDR3 bases are TGTGCCATCAGTGGCTTACCTCGGACAGGGGTACGGAACACTGAAGCTTTCTTT. Protein: CAISGLPRTGVRNTEAFF.

This chain connects TRBV5-1 to TRBJ2-1, with a possible D match to TRBD2 (5 bases). CDR3 size: 15 residues. Germline V gene data show CDR1 as SGHRS and CDR2 as YFSETQ. The ends were cut back, 4 bases at V and 8 bases at J, with 19 bases in the middle. The CDR3 DNA is TGCGCCAGCAGCATAGGACTTCCCCCAACCCATGAGCAGTTCTTC. It is translated as CASSIGLPPTHEQFF.

This clone was picked up many times. The V call is TRBV29-1, the J call TRBJ2-1; possibly TRBD2 for D (5 bases). This CDR3 region has 17 residues. Germline values: CDR1 SQVTM, CDR2 ANQGSEA. V shed 6 bases and J shed 0 bases, with 21 bases lying between them. The CDR3 here is CSVADISGSSSYNEQFF. The DNA of the CDR3 is TGCAGCGTAGCTGACATATCGGGGTCGAGCTCCTACAATGAGCAGTTCTTC.